Reported below is one TCR beta chain. This CDR3 region has 15 residues. V shed 1 base and J 4 bases; nucleotides not matched to a gene: 7. Germline CDR1 GTSNPN, CDR2 SVGIG (reference sequence). Sequenced by immunoSEQ multiplex PCR; TCRdb stores in-frame clones only, minus some. The sample contains about 50,000 clones, roughly 83% of which appear only once. The entry originates in a study of blood T cell repertoires in COVID-19. The receptor comes from an older woman with acute or convalescent COVID-19. This chain joins TRBV30 and TRBJ1-1, with 9 nucleotides matching TRBD1. What was sequenced was peripheral blood. The CDR3 coding sequence is TGTGCCTGGAGTGACGGGACAGGGTATATCACTGAAGCTTTCTTT. This translates into CAWSDGTGYITEAFF.